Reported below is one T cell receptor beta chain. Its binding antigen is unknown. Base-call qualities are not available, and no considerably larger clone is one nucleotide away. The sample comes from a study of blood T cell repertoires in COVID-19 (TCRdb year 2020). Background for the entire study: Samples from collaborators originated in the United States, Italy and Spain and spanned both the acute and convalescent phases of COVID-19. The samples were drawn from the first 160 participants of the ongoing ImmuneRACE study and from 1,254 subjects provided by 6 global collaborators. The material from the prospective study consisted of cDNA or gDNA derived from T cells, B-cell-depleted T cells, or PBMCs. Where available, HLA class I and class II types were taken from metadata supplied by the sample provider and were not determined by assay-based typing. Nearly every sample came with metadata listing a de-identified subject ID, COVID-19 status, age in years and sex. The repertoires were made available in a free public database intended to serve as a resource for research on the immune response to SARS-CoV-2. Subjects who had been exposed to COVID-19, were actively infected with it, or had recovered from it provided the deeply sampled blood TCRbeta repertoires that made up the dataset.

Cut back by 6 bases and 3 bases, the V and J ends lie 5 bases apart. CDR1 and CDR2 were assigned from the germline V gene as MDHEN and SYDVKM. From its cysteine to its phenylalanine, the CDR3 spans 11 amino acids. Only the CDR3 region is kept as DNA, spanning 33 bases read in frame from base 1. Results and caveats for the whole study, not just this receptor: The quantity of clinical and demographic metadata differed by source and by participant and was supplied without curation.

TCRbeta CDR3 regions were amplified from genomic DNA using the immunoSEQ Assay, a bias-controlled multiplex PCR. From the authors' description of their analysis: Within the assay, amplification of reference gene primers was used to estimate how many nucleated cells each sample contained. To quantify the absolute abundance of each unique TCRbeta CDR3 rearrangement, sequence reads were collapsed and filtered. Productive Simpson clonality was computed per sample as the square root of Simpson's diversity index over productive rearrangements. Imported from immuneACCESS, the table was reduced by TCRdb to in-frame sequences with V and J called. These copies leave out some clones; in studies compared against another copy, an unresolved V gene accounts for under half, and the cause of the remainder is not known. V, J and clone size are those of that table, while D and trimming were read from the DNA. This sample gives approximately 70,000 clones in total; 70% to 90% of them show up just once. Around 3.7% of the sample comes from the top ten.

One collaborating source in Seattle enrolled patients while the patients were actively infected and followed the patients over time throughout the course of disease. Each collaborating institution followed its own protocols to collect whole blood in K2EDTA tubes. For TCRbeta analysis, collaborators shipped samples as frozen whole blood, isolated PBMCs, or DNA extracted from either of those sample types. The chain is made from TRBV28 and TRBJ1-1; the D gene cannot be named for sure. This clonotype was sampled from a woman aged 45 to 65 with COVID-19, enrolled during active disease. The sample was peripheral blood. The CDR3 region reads CASSIYTEAFF. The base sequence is TGTGCCAGCAGCATTTACACTGAAGCTTTCTTT.